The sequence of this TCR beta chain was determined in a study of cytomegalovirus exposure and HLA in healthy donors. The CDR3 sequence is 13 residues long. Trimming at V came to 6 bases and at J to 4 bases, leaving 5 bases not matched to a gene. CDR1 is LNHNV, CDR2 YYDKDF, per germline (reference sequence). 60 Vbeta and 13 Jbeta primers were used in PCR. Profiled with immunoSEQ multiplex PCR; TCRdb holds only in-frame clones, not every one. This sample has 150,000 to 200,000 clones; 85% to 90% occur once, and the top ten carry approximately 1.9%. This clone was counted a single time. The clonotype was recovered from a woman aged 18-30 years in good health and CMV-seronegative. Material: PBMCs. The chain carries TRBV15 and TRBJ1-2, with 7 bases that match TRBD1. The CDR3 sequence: CATRGGIPYGYTF. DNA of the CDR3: TGTGCCACCAGAGGGGGCATCCCCTATGGCTACACCTTC.